The 12 T cell receptor beta chains below come from one sample, sequenced in a study of T-cell memory formation after mild COVID-19. MiXCR, run by TCRdb on the 5' RACE reads, gives a single entry per CDR3 protein. The sample has about 140,000 distinct CDR3 sequences, 11% to 15% seen once. Sequences were obtained from PBMCs or a T cell subset sorted from them (not recorded which). Source of these receptors: an adult woman who had mild COVID-19 (a few samples of this study predate the infection). Cell type and time point are not known.

This clonotype was recorded a few times. This rearrangement joins TRBV9 to TRBJ2-7, with TRBD1 identical over 8 bases. There are 13 residues in the CDR3. The junction had 5 bases not matched to a gene; V was cut back by 4 bases and J by 5 bases. CDR1 SGDLS and CDR2 YYNGEE come from the germline V gene. CDR3 region: CASSRDRSNEQYF. The CDR3 bases are TGTGCCAGCAGCCGGGACAGGTCCAACGAGCAGTACTTC. The full variable domain, completed using reference TRBV9 and TRBJ2-7, is DSGVTQTPKHLITATGQRVTLRCSPRSGDLSVYWYQQSLDQGLQFLIQYYNGEERAKGNILERFSAQQFPDLHSELNLSSLELGDSALYFCASSRDRSNEQYFGPGTRLTVT.

There are many counts of this clonotype. V and J are TRBV15 and TRBJ1-1, with 10 bases aligning to TRBD1. The CDR3 is made up of 15 amino acids. The germline CDR1 and CDR2 sequences are LNHNV and YYDKDF (reference sequence). The junction had 7 bases not matched to a gene; V was cut back by 5 bases and J by 4 bases. This chain's CDR3 is CATSAGQGGGTEAFF. CDR3 sequence (DNA): TGTGCCACCAGCGCAGGACAGGGGGGAGGCACTGAAGCTTTCTTT.

This clonotype was picked up a small number of times. The chain is built from TRBV7-6 and TRBJ2-2; 11 nucleotides align to TRBD2. V trimming: 0 bases; J trimming: 4 bases; junction bases outside the gene matches: 4. CDR3 length: 17 residues. The germline gives CDR1 SGHVS, CDR2 FNYEAQ. The CDR3 DNA follows: TGTGCCAGCAGCTTAGCGCCTAGCGGGGGGTCCACCGGGGAGCTGTTTTTT. It codes for CASSLAPSGGSTGELFF.

This clonotype has just a few counts. The V call is TRBV15, the J call TRBJ1-2; unclear D gene. Germline loops: CDR1 LNHNV, CDR2 YYDKDF (reference sequence). The CDR3 loop spans 15 amino acids. The germline V and J ends were trimmed by 0 bases and 2 bases, with 10 bases remaining between them. CDR3 nucleotides: TGTGCCACCAGCAGAGATAGTCGGTTGAACTATGGCTACACCTTC. Its translation: CATSRDSRLNYGYTF.

This rearrangement joins TRBV5-1 to TRBJ2-4; 14 bases align to TRBD2. From germline, CDR1 is SGHRS and CDR2 YFSETQ. This CDR3 has 14 residues. The ends lost 5 bases at V and 5 bases at J; junction bases unmatched: 0. This chain's CDR3 is CASRGLAGENIQYF. In nucleotides, the CDR3 is TGCGCCAGCAGGGGACTAGCGGGAGAAAACATTCAGTACTTC.

The chain uses TRBV4-3 and TRBJ2-1; 7 bases match TRBD2. Germline lookup yields CDR1 LGHNA and CDR2 YSLEER. The CDR3 has 15 residues. Unmatched junction bases numbered 8, after V lost 0 bases and J lost 9 bases. The chain's CDR3 is CASSQDRGEVGEQFF. The CDR3 coding sequence is TGCGCCAGCAGCCAAGATCGGGGGGAGGTTGGTGAGCAGTTCTTC.

In its sample, this clonotype was seen a few times. The chain is built from TRBV7-6 and TRBJ1-6; unclear D gene. V lost 5 bases and J 0 bases, leaving 17 bases between the germline ends. CDR1 is SGHVS and CDR2 is FNYEAQ in the germline V gene. The length of the CDR3 is 18 residues. CDR3 nucleotides: TGTGCCAGCAGCCCCTCCCCGGCGGCCAGCTCCTATAATTCACCCCTCCACTTT. It yields the protein CASSPSPAASSYNSPLHF.

The V call is TRBV7-8, the J call TRBJ2-2; 11 bases match TRBD2. The V gene's germline CDR1 is SGHVS and CDR2 FQNEAQ. Losses at the gene ends were 5 bases for V and 0 bases for J; bases not matched to a gene: 11. There are 19 residues in the CDR3. CDR3 DNA: TGTGCCAGCAGCCAGCCAGGGGCGGGACTAGCGGCGAACACCGGGGAGCTGTTTTTT. Its protein product is CASSQPGAGLAANTGELFF.

The V gene is TRBV14, the J gene TRBJ2-5, with 9 bases lining up with TRBD2. This CDR3 is built from 15 residues. Germline trimming cut 1 base from V and 5 bases from J; bases unmatched to any gene: 5. From germline, CDR1 is SGHDN and CDR2 FVKESK. CDR3 loop: CASSQGTSELETQYF. The DNA for the CDR3 is TGTGCCAGCAGCCAAGGGACTAGCGAGCTGGAGACCCAGTACTTC.

This clonotype turned up a few times. This chain joins TRBV6-2 or TRBV6-3 and TRBJ2-1, with D hard to call. The CDR3 spans 11 residues. The V gene's germline CDR1 is MNHEY and CDR2 SVGEGT. V lost 2 bases, J lost 10 bases, and 6 bases lay in between. The CDR3: CASSYVTEQFF. The CDR3 coding sequence is TGTGCCAGCAGTTACGTGACCGAGCAGTTCTTC.

At least ten counts were recorded for this clonotype. V usage is TRBV7-6 and J usage is TRBJ2-3; the match to TRBD2 covers 11 bases. There are 17 residues in the CDR3. Germline-derived CDR1 and CDR2 are SGHVS and FNYEAQ. With 2 bases clipped from V and 4 bases from J, the junction kept 8 bases outside the gene matches. The DNA of the CDR3 is TGTGCCAGCAGCTTAAGGGGGACTAGCGGCCAACCAGATACGCAGTATTTT. It translates to CASSLRGTSGQPDTQYF.

The J gene is TRBJ1-2, the V gene TRBV15; D may be TRBD1 (5 bases). The CDR3 runs 14 residues. V was trimmed by 0 bases and J by 4 bases, leaving 9 bases between them. Germline V gene sequence: CDR1 LNHNV, CDR2 YYDKDF (reference sequence). The CDR3 sequence: CATSRDRGGYGYTF. CDR3 DNA: TGTGCCACCAGCAGAGATAGGGGAGGCTATGGCTACACCTTC.